The 29 T cell receptor beta chains reported below all come from one sample, sequenced in a study of blood T cell repertoires in COVID-19. TCRdb's table, derived via immunoSEQ multiplex PCR, lists solely in-frame clones and lacks some. The sample includes approximately 220,000 clones, approximately 85% of them seen just once. Material: peripheral blood. The receptors come from a man aged 45-65 years who had recovered from COVID-19.

The CDR3 DNA reads TGTGCCACCAGTCGGGGTCGGGCGACAATCCAAGAGACCCAGTACTTC. Its translation is CATSRGRATIQETQYF. The chain carries TRBV24-1 and TRBJ2-5, with a possible D match to TRBD2 (5 bases). The CDR3 has 16 amino acids. The V end was cut by 6 bases, the J end by 1 base, with 17 bases between. Germline assignment: CDR1 KGHDR and CDR2 SFDVKD.

The gene calls are TRBV6-4 and TRBJ1-1; no clear D. The ends were cut back, 7 bases at V and 1 base at J, with 10 bases in the middle. The CDR3 totals 13 residues. Germline CDR1 is MRHNA and CDR2 is SNTAGT. CDR3 region: CASKRRENTEAFF. As DNA, the CDR3 is TGTGCCAGCAAACGGCGGGAGAACACTGAAGCTTTCTTT.

This rearrangement joins TRBV10-1 to TRBJ1-6; tentative D call: TRBD1 (6 bases). Deletions cut 5 bases from V and 5 bases from J, with 16 bases between. Germline values: CDR1 WNHNN, CDR2 SYGVQD (reference sequence). This CDR3 contains 16 residues. The CDR3 is CASSQTNRVDNSPLHF. CDR3 DNA sequence: TGCGCCAGCAGTCAGACCAACAGGGTGGATAATTCACCCCTCCACTTT.

This clone has only a few counts. V and J are TRBV7-8 and TRBJ2-5, with unresolved D. CDR1 is SGHVS, CDR2 FQNEAQ, per germline. The V gene lost 2 bases and the J gene lost 1 base, with 8 bases spanning the gap. The CDR3 contains 14 residues. The CDR3 region is CASSLLNSQETQYF. In nucleotides, the CDR3 is TGTGCCAGCAGCTTACTAAACAGCCAAGAGACCCAGTACTTC.

The chain links TRBV14 to TRBJ1-4; D is uncertain. Germline V gives CDR1 SGHDN, CDR2 FVKESK. V was clipped by 2 bases and J by 2 bases, with 6 bases between them. This CDR3 has 14 residues. The CDR3 loop is CASSQQTTNEKLFF. As DNA, the CDR3 is TGTGCCAGCAGCCAACAGACTACTAATGAAAAACTGTTTTTT.

A few counts support this clone. The V call is TRBV30, the J call TRBJ1-3; D remains unclear. V dropped 5 bases and J dropped 0 bases, with 8 bases sitting between them. The germline V gene encodes CDR1 GTSNPN and CDR2 SVGIG (reference sequence). The CDR3 is 13 residues long. The CDR3 sequence: CAWVLSSGNTIYF. The CDR3 DNA is TGTGCCTGGGTCTTGAGCTCTGGAAACACCATATATTTT.

The chain combines TRBV19 with TRBJ1-5, with D hard to call. This CDR3 contains 16 residues. Germline assignment: CDR1 LNHDA and CDR2 SQIVND (reference sequence). With 5 bases removed from V and 8 bases from J, the gap between germline ends came to 22 bases. This CDR3 is CASSGPQAGLLEPQHF. In DNA form, the CDR3 reads TGTGCCAGTAGTGGCCCCCAGGCAGGTCTCTTAGAGCCCCAGCATTTT.

The chain joins TRBV6-4 to TRBJ2-3, with D maybe TRBD1 (6 bases). The CDR3 totals 13 residues. V was pared by 0 bases and J by 12 bases, with 13 bases between. Germline V lookup: CDR1 MRHNA, CDR2 SNTAGT. The CDR3 bases are TGTGCCAGCAGTGACTCGGGGGCAGGGTTACAGTATTTT. Protein sequence: CASSDSGAGLQYF.

The chain recombines TRBV7-2 with TRBJ2-7, with 13 bases matching TRBD2. Germline trimming cut 5 bases from V and 5 bases from J; bases unmatched to any gene: 15. The length of the CDR3 is 18 residues. CDR1 is SGHTA and CDR2 is FQGNSA in the germline V gene. The CDR3 DNA sequence: TGTGCCAGCAGCACTCAAACGGGACTAGCGGGAAGGTCCAACGAGCAGTACTTC. Its protein product is CASSTQTGLAGRSNEQYF.

This chain uses TRBV19 with TRBJ1-5; D gene uncertain. The CDR3 covers 14 residues. The V gene lost 2 bases and the J gene lost 0 bases, with 5 bases spanning the gap. Germline loops: CDR1 LNHDA, CDR2 SQIVND (reference sequence). This CDR3 is CASSIWHSNQPQHF. The CDR3 nucleotides read TGTGCCAGTAGTATATGGCATAGCAATCAGCCCCAGCATTTT.

This chain uses TRBV30 with TRBJ2-2, with 8 bases aligning to TRBD1. The CDR3 runs to 14 residues. Germline assignment: CDR1 GTSNPN and CDR2 SVGIG (reference sequence). J was trimmed by 0 bases and V by 3 bases; bases with no gene match: 0. The CDR3 DNA reads as TGTGCCTGGAGGGACAGGGCGAACACCGGGGAGCTGTTTTTT. It is translated as CAWRDRANTGELFF.

Comment on this clone: Additional DNA sequences in this sample encode the identical CDR3. The rearrangement joins TRBV15 to TRBJ2-5; a possible D gene is TRBD1 (6 bases). Germline CDR1 reads LNHNV; CDR2 reads YYDKDF (reference sequence). V was shortened by 0 bases and J by 3 bases, with 8 bases between the two germline ends. This CDR3 is built from 14 residues. CDR3 residues: CATSRDRGEETQYF. In DNA form, the CDR3 reads TGTGCCACCAGCAGAGACAGGGGCGAAGAGACCCAGTACTTC.

The rearrangement uses TRBV19 and TRBJ2-1, with 12 bases lining up with TRBD2. Unmatched junction bases numbered 6, after V lost 3 bases and J lost 0 bases. CDR1 and CDR2 from the germline V gene are LNHDA and SQIVND (reference sequence). CDR3 length: 18 amino acids. The CDR3 protein is CASSIGLAGGSSYNEQFF. CDR3 nucleotides: TGTGCCAGTAGTATCGGTCTAGCGGGAGGGAGCTCCTACAATGAGCAGTTCTTC.

The V and J genes are TRBV18 and TRBJ2-4; a possible D gene is TRBD2 (6 bases). CDR3 length: 14 residues. V lost 2 bases and J 3 bases, leaving 8 bases between the germline ends. From germline, CDR1 is KGHSH and CDR2 LQKENI. The CDR3 is CASSPIGGKNIQYF. CDR3 bases: TGTGCCAGCTCACCAATCGGGGGCAAAAACATTCAGTACTTC.

The CDR3 DNA reads TGCGCCAGCAGCCAAGTACTAGCGTTTGAGACCCAGTACTTC. Translated, it gives CASSQVLAFETQYF. The chain is built from TRBV4-1 and TRBJ2-5, with 7 nucleotides matching TRBD2. V lost 1 base, J lost 5 bases, and 4 bases stayed unmatched. Germline CDR1 is MGHRA and CDR2 is YSYEKL. CDR3 length: 14 residues.

This clone was observed a handful of times. The J gene is TRBJ2-3, the V gene TRBV27, with 12 bases matching TRBD2. V shed 6 bases and J 6 bases; nucleotides not matched to a gene: 4. This CDR3 has 14 amino acids. Germline loops: CDR1 MNHEY, CDR2 SMNVEV (reference sequence). The CDR3 region is CASSLGLAGDTQYF. The CDR3, as DNA: TGTGCCAGCAGCCTAGGACTAGCGGGGGATACGCAGTATTTT.

The chain couples TRBV7-9 to TRBJ2-3; weak D call: TRBD2 (6 bases). The germline gives CDR1 SEHNR, CDR2 FQNEAQ (reference sequence). There are 14 residues in the CDR3. Trimming removed 2 bases from V and 7 bases from J, with 13 bases in between. CDR3 nucleotide sequence: TGTGCCAGCAGCTTAAGCGGGCTCGATCATACGCAGTATTTT. Encoded protein: CASSLSGLDHTQYF.

The genes are TRBV2 and TRBJ2-6, with 7 bases identical to TRBD1. The CDR3 length is 18 residues. CDR1 and CDR2 (germline): SNHLY, FYNNEI. The junction had 11 bases not matched to a gene; V was cut back by 6 bases and J by 0 bases. This CDR3 is CASSTAGGDSSGANVLTF. The CDR3 region has the DNA TGTGCCAGCAGCACAGCAGGGGGTGATAGCTCTGGGGCCAACGTCCTGACTTTC.

CDR3 DNA sequence: TGTGCCTGGAGTGTTGGCGGGCGCCTCACAGATACGCAGTATTTT. This sequence encodes CAWSVGGRLTDTQYF. This rearrangement joins TRBV30 to TRBJ2-3; TRBD2 is a possible D gene (5 bases). The ends were cut back, 0 bases at V and 2 bases at J, with 12 bases in the middle. Per germline, CDR1 GTSNPN and CDR2 SVGIG (reference sequence). The CDR3 is made up of 15 amino acids.

This chain joins TRBV6-5 and TRBJ2-4; D is perhaps TRBD2 (6 bases). Germline V lookup: CDR1 MNHEY, CDR2 SVGAGI. V lost 6 bases to trimming and J lost 6 bases, with 12 bases between them. The CDR3 sequence is 13 residues long. CDR3 region: CASSPGTANIQYF. CDR3 in DNA: TGTGCCAGCAGCCCCGGGACTGCAAACATTCAGTACTTC.

This clone has only a few counts. The rearrangement joins TRBV29-1 to TRBJ1-2; weak D call: TRBD1 (6 bases). Germline-derived CDR1 and CDR2 are SQVTM and ANQGSEA. The CDR3 length is 15 residues. Trimming pared 3 bases from V and 4 bases from J, leaving 18 bases between. As DNA, the CDR3 is TGCAGCGTTGAGATTTTGGGGGGGCGCGGCTATGGCTACACCTTC. Amino acid sequence: CSVEILGGRGYGYTF. Using reference TRBV29-1 and TRBJ1-2 for the parts outside the CDR3, the full variable domain is SAVISQKPSRDICQRGTSLTIQCQVDSQVTMMFWYRQQPGQSLTLIATANQGSEATYESGFVIDKFPISRPNLTFSTLTVSNMSPEDSSIYLCSVEILGGRGYGYTFGSGTRLTVV.

The chain employs TRBV11-2 and TRBJ1-4; TRBD1 aligns across 8 bases. There are 15 residues in the CDR3. Germline loops: CDR1 SGHAT, CDR2 FQNNGV. Trimming at V came to 1 base and at J to 10 bases, leaving 8 bases not matched to a gene. CDR3 nucleotide sequence: TGTGCCAGCAGCTTAGCGCCAGGGGGCGTAAGAAAACTGTTTTTT. It specifies CASSLAPGGVRKLFF.

The V gene is TRBV9, the J gene TRBJ2-7; 12 nucleotides match TRBD1. The CDR3 runs to 16 residues. CDR1 is SGDLS, CDR2 YYNGEE, per germline. V lost 0 bases, J lost 6 bases, and 7 bases stayed unmatched. CDR3 in DNA: TGTGCCAGCAGCGTAGGTTGGGGACAGGGGGCGCGCGAGCAGTACTTC. Translated, it gives CASSVGWGQGAREQYF.

This clone has only one observation. This chain uses TRBV19 with TRBJ2-3; the match to TRBD2 covers 9 bases. The CDR3 extends over 16 amino acids. V dropped 3 bases and J dropped 0; count of bases not matched to a gene: 4. Germline CDR1 LNHDA, CDR2 SQIVND (reference sequence). The CDR3 coding sequence is TGTGCCAGTAGTATCCGGACTAGCGTTAGCACAGATACGCAGTATTTT. Translated: CASSIRTSVSTDTQYF.

The chain uses TRBV3-1 (or the pseudogene TRBV3-2) and TRBJ2-3; 13 positions match TRBD2. The CDR3 consists of 17 residues. CDR1 is LGHDT, CDR2 YNNKEL, per germline (reference sequence). V dropped 0 bases and J dropped 9; count of bases not matched to a gene: 9. The CDR3 DNA sequence: TGTGCCAGCAGCCAAGACCTCCGGACTAGCGGGAGCGAGACGCAGTATTTT. As protein: CASSQDLRTSGSETQYF.

The rearrangement joins TRBV27 to TRBJ2-7, with TRBD2 matching over 10 bases. The CDR3 has 15 residues. The V gene end was trimmed by 0 bases and the J gene end by 8 bases; junction bases not matched to a gene: 7. Germline V gene data show CDR1 as MNHEY and CDR2 as SMNVEV (reference sequence). The chain's CDR3 is CASSLSTSGPAKQYF. CDR3 sequence (DNA): TGTGCCAGCAGTTTATCGACTAGCGGGCCTGCCAAGCAGTACTTC.

This chain connects TRBV11-2 to TRBJ1-1, with 8 bases that match TRBD1. The J segment lost 2 bases and the V segment lost 4 bases, leaving 3 bases of the junction unmatched. The CDR3 is made up of 14 amino acids. CDR1 and CDR2 from the germline V gene are SGHAT and FQNNGV. For the CDR3, the DNA is TGTGCCAGCAGCTCGGACAGGGTAAACACTGAAGCTTTCTTT. Protein: CASSSDRVNTEAFF.

The rearrangement links TRBV15 to TRBJ2-7, with D tentatively TRBD2 (5 bases). This CDR3 has 14 amino acids. V lost 1 base to trimming and J lost 2 bases, with 9 bases between them. From germline, CDR1 is LNHNV and CDR2 YYDKDF (reference sequence). The CDR3 sequence is CATSRVEETYEQYF. For the CDR3, the DNA is TGTGCCACCAGCAGAGTGGAGGAAACCTACGAGCAGTACTTC.

The chain employs TRBV6-5 and TRBJ1-2, with D unresolved. With 5 bases removed from V and 1 base from J, the gap between germline ends came to 11 bases. The CDR3 has 14 residues. Per germline, CDR1 MNHEY and CDR2 SVGAGI. The CDR3: CASSPGTFNYGYTF. The CDR3 DNA reads TGTGCCAGCAGTCCGGGAACCTTTAACTATGGCTACACCTTC.